The rows below give T cell receptor beta chains drawn from one sample of a study of shared clonotypes between healthy human individuals. Some clones are missing from TCRdb's copy, which holds only in-frame ones; the method was immunoSEQ multiplex PCR. The sample gives over a million clones, 78% of which show up once; 0.61% is in the top ten. The sample taken for sequencing was memory CD4+ T cells from PBMCs. All receptors come from a man aged 18 to 30 in good health. Some clones in this sample may be carry-over from other donors' samples. Each CDR3 is given with its conserved first and last residue. A D gene is named only where the DNA matches it firmly. The size entry is marked missing in some rows and otherwise reads once, few, many or a size class.

>-|TRBJ2-1|TRBV6-6|once
CATGSFAGIGNEQFF
TGTGCCACCGGCTCGTTTGCGGGAATCGGGAATGAGCAGTTCTTC
>TRBD2|TRBJ2-7|TRBV28|-
CASKLHGTSGDQSSYEQYF
TGTGCCAGCAAATTACACGGGACTAGCGGGGATCAAAGCTCCTACGAGCAGTACTTC
>-|TRBJ2-7|TRBV6-1|many
CASSEYRGSYEQYF
TGTGCCAGCAGTGAATATAGGGGATCCTACGAGCAGTACTTC
>TRBD2|TRBJ2-1|TRBV4-1|-
CASSQGLLRAGGPEQFF
TGCGCCAGCAGTCAAGGGCTTTTAAGAGCGGGAGGGCCTGAGCAGTTCTTC
>-|TRBJ1-3|TRBV7-9|-
CASSGDRRWGNTIYF
TGTGCCAGCAGCGGGGACCGGAGGTGGGGAAACACCATATATTTT
>TRBD1|TRBJ1-4|TRBV19|-
CASSIGPGGAGEKLFF
TGTGCCAGTAGTATTGGTCCAGGGGGCGCGGGTGAAAAACTGTTTTTT
>-|TRBJ2-6|TRBV6-5|-
CASSGANVLTF
TGTGCCAGCTCTGGGGCCAACGTCCTGACTTTC
>-|TRBJ1-1|TRBV28|-
CASSESGLQAFF
TGTGCCAGCAGTGAATCGGGACTACAAGCTTTCTTT
>-|TRBJ1-5|TRBV7-8|once
CASSPSPTGSNQPQHF
TGTGCCAGCAGCCCGTCCCCGACGGGGAGCAATCAGCCCCAGCATTTT
>TRBD2|TRBJ2-1|TRBV5-3|-
CARSPSGTSSYNEQFF
TGTGCCAGAAGCCCTAGCGGGACCAGCTCCTACAATGAGCAGTTCTTC
>-|TRBJ1-2|TRBV7-2|-
CASSSPDRANYGYTF
TGTGCCAGCAGCTCCCCGGACAGAGCGAATTATGGCTACACCTTC
>-|TRBJ1-5|TRBV5-8|many
CASSRDRLQPQHF
TGTGCCAGCAGCCGGGATCGACTTCAGCCCCAGCATTTT
>TRBD2|TRBJ2-5|TRBV7-2|-
CASSRTSGLQETQYF
TGTGCCAGCAGCCGGACTAGCGGGCTCCAAGAGACCCAGTACTTC
>-|TRBJ2-1|TRBV28|-
CASSLFSSYNEQFF
TGTGCCAGCAGTTTATTCTCTAGCTACAATGAGCAGTTCTTC
>-|TRBJ2-2|TRBV2|-
CASSDHRVDTGELFF
TGTGCCAGCAGTGACCACAGGGTGGACACCGGGGAGCTGTTTTTT
>TRBD2|TRBJ2-7|TRBV5-1|few
CASSSAGTSITYEQYF
TGCGCCAGCAGCTCGGCCGGGACTAGCATAACCTACGAGCAGTACTTC
>-|TRBJ1-4|TRBV6-1|-
CASSPLRNMNEKLFF
TGTGCCAGCAGCCCCCTCCGGAACATGAATGAAAAACTGTTTTTT
>-|TRBJ1-5|TRBV7-8|-
CASSPYTGYNSNQPQHF
TGTGCCAGCAGCCCCTACACAGGTTACAATAGCAATCAGCCCCAGCATTTT
>-|TRBJ2-2|TRBV5-1|-
CASSWGQGDTGELFF
TGCGCCAGCAGCTGGGGGCAGGGTGACACCGGGGAGCTGTTTTTT
>-|TRBJ2-3|TRBV28|many
CASTWGGATDTQYF
TGTGCCAGCACCTGGGGCGGAGCCACAGATACGCAGTATTTT
>-|TRBJ2-7|TRBV4-1|-
CASSQDGGLVEQYF
TGCGCCAGCAGCCAAGACGGTGGCCTAGTCGAGCAGTACTTC
>-|TRBJ1-5|TRBV9|-
CASSVGQSNQPQHF
TGTGCCAGCAGCGTCGGACAAAGCAATCAGCCCCAGCATTTT
>TRBD1|TRBJ1-1|TRBV27|-
CASSLGWNRGNTEAFF
TGTGCCAGCAGTTTAGGGTGGAACAGGGGGAACACTGAAGCTTTCTTT
>-|TRBJ2-6|TRBV18|-
CASSLNRAGANVLTF
TGTGCCAGCTCACTCAACAGGGCCGGGGCCAACGTCCTGACTTTC
>-|TRBJ2-4|TRBV7-2|-
CASSLFGEENIQYF
TGTGCCAGCAGCTTATTCGGGGAGGAGAACATTCAGTACTTC
>-|TRBJ1-3|TRBV18|-
CASSAGTPSSGNTIYF
TGTGCCAGCTCAGCCGGGACGCCGAGCTCTGGAAACACCATATATTTT
>-|TRBJ1-4|TRBV7-2|-
CASSQMGGAGEKLFF
TGTGCCAGCAGCCAAATGGGGGGGGCTGGAGAAAAACTGTTTTTT
>TRBD1|TRBJ1-5|TRBV27|-
CASSPGTGKNQPQHF
TGTGCCAGCAGTCCGGGGACAGGGAAAAATCAGCCCCAGCATTTT